The sequence of this T cell receptor beta chain was determined in a study of blood T cell repertoires in COVID-19. Overall study context: Sources were T cells, B-cell-depleted T cells, or PBMCs; the material itself was cDNA or gDNA.

Losses at the gene ends were 4 bases for V and 7 bases for J; bases not matched to a gene: 14. The CDR3 is 17 residues long. Per germline, CDR1 SGHKS and CDR2 YYEKEE (reference sequence). In the authors' workflow: Nucleated cell counts were estimated from reference gene primer amplification. Clones were read by immunoSEQ multiplex PCR, and TCRdb kept only the in-frame ones, dropping some. V, J and clone size were drawn from that table, and D and trimming were deduced from the DNA. The table lists 350,000 or so clones, over 75% of them singletons. The participants were between roughly 18 and 100 years old and came from roughly 24 US areas. In Cohort 3, a recovered donor had either two negative PCRs, clearance, or symptom resolution.

Sequenced material: PBMCs or T cells enriched from blood (not recorded which). The chain carries TRBV5-5 and TRBJ1-6; 7 nucleotides align to TRBD1. The sequence was obtained from a woman in her 30s who had recovered from COVID-19. The CDR3 here is CASSPVPRGGGNSPLHF. CDR3 sequence (DNA): TGTGCCAGCAGCCCGGTACCTCGAGGGGGCGGAAATTCACCCCTCCACTTT.